Below, one T cell receptor (beta chain) is given with its context. The sample is drawn from a study of shared T cell receptors in the human thymus. Trimming took off 4 bases at V and 8 bases at J, with 5 bases between the two ends. The CDR3 is made up of 11 amino acids. Per the germline V gene, CDR1 is ENHRY and CDR2 is SYGVKD. The assay was immunoSEQ multiplex PCR, and TCRdb's table has in-frame clones only and misses some. Seen here are hundreds of thousands of clones, 75% to 85% observed once, and the top ten hold approximately 0.013%. This sample was also put to use in a study of human thymus T cells. Per that paper: Congenital heart defects were the reason for the corrective surgery that the donors, healthy Finnish infants, were having. Thymus tissue was removed during corrective cardiac surgery. Usage of V and J genes appeared biased in thymic and blood repertoires. The related literature has documented a marked overlap of thymic repertoires among unrelated individuals.

This chain links TRBV10-3 with TRBJ2-2; tentative D call: TRBD2 (5 bases). The source material was thymocytes. This TCR was recovered from a boy under three years old with a congenital heart defect. The CDR3 spells CAISAGGELFF. In nucleotides, the CDR3 is TGTGCCATCAGTGCGGGAGGGGAGCTGTTTTTT.